Listed below are T cell receptor beta chains from one sample, sequenced in a study of OX40 agonist ivuxolimab in advanced cancers. Libraries were prepared by immunoSEQ multiplex PCR; TCRdb keeps only in-frame clonotypes and omits some of them. Here the sample spans roughly 18,000 clones, 72% being singletons. The specimen comprised CD4+ or CD8+ T cells sorted from blood, sampled in a trial of the OX40 agonist ivuxolimab. These receptors were obtained from an adult with an advanced solid tumor such as melanoma, head and neck, liver or kidney cancer. Both conserved end residues are part of each CDR3. The D gene is left open where the match is weak. For some rows the clone size is stated as once, few or many, or as a class when expanded; others skip it.

v_call: TRBV9; clone_size: -; d_call: -; j_call: TRBJ2-7; cdr3_nt: TGTGCCAGCAGCCCACAACAGGGTACAAGGAACGAGCAGTACTTC; cdr3_aa: CASSPQQGTRNEQYF
v_call: TRBV27; clone_size: few; d_call: -; j_call: TRBJ2-2; cdr3_nt: TGTGCCAGCAGACTAGCTCCCGGTGTCGGGGAGCTGTTTTTT; cdr3_aa: CASRLAPGVGELFF
v_call: TRBV7-2; clone_size: once; d_call: TRBD2; j_call: TRBJ2-7; cdr3_nt: TGTGCCAGCAGCTTAAGCGGGGGGGCCTACGAGCAGTACTTC; cdr3_aa: CASSLSGGAYEQYF
v_call: TRBV4-2; clone_size: -; d_call: TRBD1; j_call: TRBJ2-4; cdr3_nt: TGTGCCAGCAGCCAAGATGGGACAGGGTACGGGAACATTCAGTACTTC; cdr3_aa: CASSQDGTGYGNIQYF
v_call: TRBV7-6; clone_size: few; d_call: TRBD2; j_call: TRBJ2-1; cdr3_nt: TGTGCCAGCAGCTTCAACTCGGGGGGCTACAATGAGCAGTTCTTC; cdr3_aa: CASSFNSGGYNEQFF
v_call: TRBV29-1; clone_size: -; d_call: -; j_call: TRBJ2-1; cdr3_nt: TGCAGCGTTGATACGGGAAATGAGCAGTTCTTC; cdr3_aa: CSVDTGNEQFF
v_call: TRBV2; clone_size: -; d_call: -; j_call: TRBJ1-1; cdr3_nt: TGTGCCAGAATCAGGTGGGGGGCAGCCACTGAAGCTTTCTTT; cdr3_aa: CARIRWGAATEAFF
v_call: TRBV6-5; clone_size: -; d_call: -; j_call: TRBJ1-5; cdr3_nt: TGTGCCAGCAGTTCACGGGGAAATCAGCCCCAGCATTTT; cdr3_aa: CASSSRGNQPQHF
v_call: TRBV7-9; clone_size: -; d_call: TRBD2; j_call: TRBJ2-3; cdr3_nt: TGTGCCAGCAGCTCGGGAGGAGATACGCAGTATTTT; cdr3_aa: CASSSGGDTQYF
v_call: TRBV28; clone_size: -; d_call: -; j_call: TRBJ2-5; cdr3_nt: TGTGCCAGCAGTTTATCGACACCACAAGAGACCCAGTACTTC; cdr3_aa: CASSLSTPQETQYF
v_call: TRBV28; clone_size: -; d_call: -; j_call: TRBJ2-1; cdr3_nt: TGTGCCAGCAGACTGGTAGGAGGGAACAATGAGCAGTTCTTC; cdr3_aa: CASRLVGGNNEQFF
v_call: TRBV5-1; clone_size: few; d_call: -; j_call: TRBJ2-5; cdr3_nt: TGCGCCAGCAGCTTGGCGGCCTTTGTTGGGGGTGAAGAGACCCAGTACTTC; cdr3_aa: CASSLAAFVGGEETQYF
v_call: TRBV28; clone_size: -; d_call: -; j_call: TRBJ2-4; cdr3_nt: TGTGCCAGCAGTCCCCTAGAGGAATCGGTCGAAAACATTCAGTACTTC; cdr3_aa: CASSPLEESVENIQYF
v_call: TRBV5-6; clone_size: -; d_call: TRBD1; j_call: TRBJ2-1; cdr3_nt: TGTGCCAGCAGCTGGGGACAGGAGTACAATGAGCAGTTCTTC; cdr3_aa: CASSWGQEYNEQFF
v_call: TRBV11-2; clone_size: -; d_call: TRBD1; j_call: TRBJ1-1; cdr3_nt: TGTGCCAGCAGCTCCATAAAGGGGACAGGGGATATCGAAGCTTTCTTT; cdr3_aa: CASSSIKGTGDIEAFF
v_call: TRBV10-3; clone_size: -; d_call: -; j_call: TRBJ1-1; cdr3_nt: TGTGCCTGTGGGGACACTGAAGCTTTCTTT; cdr3_aa: CACGDTEAFF
v_call: TRBV11-2; clone_size: -; d_call: -; j_call: TRBJ2-1; cdr3_nt: TGTGCCAGCAGCTTAGAGGGTAACCCCAGAGGTGAGCAGTTCTTC; cdr3_aa: CASSLEGNPRGEQFF
v_call: TRBV30; clone_size: -; d_call: -; j_call: TRBJ2-5; cdr3_nt: TGTGCCTGGAGTGTTTGGGGGGAGACCCAGTACTTC; cdr3_aa: CAWSVWGETQYF
v_call: TRBV27; clone_size: -; d_call: TRBD1; j_call: TRBJ2-7; cdr3_nt: TGTGCCAGCAGTCCCGGGGACAGGGGCTACGAGCAGTACTTC; cdr3_aa: CASSPGDRGYEQYF
v_call: TRBV28; clone_size: many; d_call: -; j_call: TRBJ1-5; cdr3_nt: TGTGCCAGCAGCCAAGGACGGGGCAATCAGCCCCAGCATTTT; cdr3_aa: CASSQGRGNQPQHF
v_call: TRBV11-3; clone_size: -; d_call: TRBD2; j_call: TRBJ2-7; cdr3_nt: TGTGCCAGCAGCTTAGTAGGCGGGGGTCTGGTGGAGCAGTACTTC; cdr3_aa: CASSLVGGGLVEQYF
v_call: TRBV7-6; clone_size: once; d_call: -; j_call: TRBJ2-1; cdr3_nt: TGTGCCAGCAGCTTAGTAGGCGGGGCTGAGCAGTTCTTC; cdr3_aa: CASSLVGGAEQFF
v_call: TRBV18; clone_size: few; d_call: TRBD1; j_call: TRBJ1-1; cdr3_nt: TGTGCCAGCCTCGACAGGGCGAACACTGAAGCTTTCTTT; cdr3_aa: CASLDRANTEAFF
v_call: TRBV9; clone_size: -; d_call: -; j_call: TRBJ1-5; cdr3_nt: TGTGCCAGCAGCGTAGGATCCCGGACCCCACGGAGCAATCAGCCCCAGCATTTT; cdr3_aa: CASSVGSRTPRSNQPQHF
v_call: TRBV10-2; clone_size: -; d_call: TRBD1; j_call: TRBJ2-7; cdr3_nt: TGCGCCAGCAGGGAAGGGGGCAGTGGGTACGAGCAGTACTTC; cdr3_aa: CASREGGSGYEQYF
v_call: TRBV7-9; clone_size: -; d_call: TRBD1; j_call: TRBJ1-2; cdr3_nt: TGTGCCAGCAGCCTGGGACAGGTCGGGTATGGCTACACCTTC; cdr3_aa: CASSLGQVGYGYTF
v_call: TRBV19; clone_size: -; d_call: -; j_call: TRBJ2-7; cdr3_nt: TGTGCCTCCCCGTATAGATCGAAGGTTTGGGGCTCACAGGGCGAGCAGTACTTC; cdr3_aa: CASPYRSKVWGSQGEQYF
v_call: TRBV20-1; clone_size: -; d_call: -; j_call: TRBJ1-1; cdr3_nt: TGCAGTGCTAGAGATCGTACGGAAGCTTTCTTT; cdr3_aa: CSARDRTEAFF
v_call: TRBV7-2; clone_size: -; d_call: TRBD1; j_call: TRBJ2-1; cdr3_nt: TGTGCCAGCAGCCCCCGGGACAGCCCCTACAATGAGCAGTTCTTC; cdr3_aa: CASSPRDSPYNEQFF
v_call: TRBV28; clone_size: -; d_call: -; j_call: TRBJ2-3; cdr3_nt: TGTGCCAGCAGTCACAGGGTCGCAGATACGCAGTATTTT; cdr3_aa: CASSHRVADTQYF
v_call: TRBV11-2; clone_size: few; d_call: TRBD2; j_call: TRBJ2-5; cdr3_nt: TGTGCCAGCAGCTTAGATTTTAGGAGCGGGGGGGAAGAGACCCAGTACTTC; cdr3_aa: CASSLDFRSGGEETQYF
v_call: TRBV5-8; clone_size: few; d_call: -; j_call: TRBJ1-5; cdr3_nt: TGTGCCAGCAGCCCCGGGAGAAATCAGCCCCAGCATTTT; cdr3_aa: CASSPGRNQPQHF
v_call: TRBV4-1; clone_size: few; d_call: -; j_call: TRBJ2-7; cdr3_nt: TGCGCCAGCAGCCAAGAAGAAATCGACAGTCGTTTCTACGAGCAGTACTTC; cdr3_aa: CASSQEEIDSRFYEQYF
v_call: TRBV6-1; clone_size: -; d_call: TRBD2; j_call: TRBJ2-7; cdr3_nt: TGTGCCAGCAGTGAAGCAACGGGACTAGATGTTCGTTACGAGCAGTACTTC; cdr3_aa: CASSEATGLDVRYEQYF
v_call: TRBV4-3; clone_size: -; d_call: -; j_call: TRBJ2-2; cdr3_nt: TGCGCCAGCAGCCAAGATGGGTTCCCTTGGGGGGAGCTGTTTTTT; cdr3_aa: CASSQDGFPWGELFF
v_call: TRBV2; clone_size: few; d_call: -; j_call: TRBJ1-2; cdr3_nt: TGTGCCAGCAGTAGCGGACCGCACTATGGCTACACCTTC; cdr3_aa: CASSSGPHYGYTF
v_call: TRBV4-2; clone_size: -; d_call: -; j_call: TRBJ2-5; cdr3_nt: TGTGCCAGCAGCTTCCCGCAATTGATGGGAGAAGAGACCCAGTACTTC; cdr3_aa: CASSFPQLMGEETQYF
v_call: TRBV7-9; clone_size: -; d_call: TRBD2; j_call: TRBJ2-3; cdr3_nt: TGTGCCAGCAGCCCCATAGCGGGTCCCCTTACAGATACGCAGTATTTT; cdr3_aa: CASSPIAGPLTDTQYF